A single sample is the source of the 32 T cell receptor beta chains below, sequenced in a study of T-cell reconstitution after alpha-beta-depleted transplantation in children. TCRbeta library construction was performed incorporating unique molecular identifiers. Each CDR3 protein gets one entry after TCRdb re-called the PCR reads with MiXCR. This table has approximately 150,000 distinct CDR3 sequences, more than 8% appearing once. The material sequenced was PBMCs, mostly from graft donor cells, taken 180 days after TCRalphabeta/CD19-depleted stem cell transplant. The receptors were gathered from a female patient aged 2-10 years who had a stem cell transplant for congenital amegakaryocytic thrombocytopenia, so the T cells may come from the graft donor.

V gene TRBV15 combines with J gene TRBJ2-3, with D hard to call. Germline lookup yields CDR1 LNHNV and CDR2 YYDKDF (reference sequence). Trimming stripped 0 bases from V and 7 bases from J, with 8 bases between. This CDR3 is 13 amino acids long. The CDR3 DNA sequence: TGTGCCACCAGCAGAGATTTTCCGCATACGCAGTATTTT. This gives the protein CATSRDFPHTQYF.

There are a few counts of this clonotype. DNA for the CDR3: TGTGCCTGGAGTGTAGCGTCGGCCTACAACACTGAAGCTTTCTTT. Its protein is CAWSVASAYNTEAFF. V is TRBV30 and J is TRBJ1-1; no clear D gene. Trimming removed 0 bases at V and 2 bases at J, with 13 bases between. This CDR3 has 15 amino acids. The germline gives CDR1 GTSNPN, CDR2 SVGIG (reference sequence).

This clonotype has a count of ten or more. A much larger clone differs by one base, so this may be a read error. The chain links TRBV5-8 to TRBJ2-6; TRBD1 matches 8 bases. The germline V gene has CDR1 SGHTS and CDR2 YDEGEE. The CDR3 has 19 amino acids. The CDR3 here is CASSDETRQGTSGANGLTF. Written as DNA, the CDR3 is TGTGCCAGCAGCGATGAAACGAGACAGGGGACCTCTGGGGCCAACGGCCTGACTTTC.

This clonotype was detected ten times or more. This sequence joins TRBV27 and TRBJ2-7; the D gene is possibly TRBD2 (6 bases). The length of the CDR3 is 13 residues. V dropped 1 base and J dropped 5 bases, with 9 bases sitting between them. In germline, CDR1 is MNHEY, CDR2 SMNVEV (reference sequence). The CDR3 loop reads CASSLYGSNEQYF. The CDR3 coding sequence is TGTGCCAGCAGTTTATACGGGAGCAACGAGCAGTACTTC.

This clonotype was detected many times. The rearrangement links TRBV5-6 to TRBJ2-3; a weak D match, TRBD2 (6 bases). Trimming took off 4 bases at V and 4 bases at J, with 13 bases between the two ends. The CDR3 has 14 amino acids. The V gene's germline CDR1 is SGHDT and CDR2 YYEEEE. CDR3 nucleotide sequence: TGTGCCAGCAGCCCTGGGGGGATCTCAGATACGCAGTATTTT. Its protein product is CASSPGGISDTQYF. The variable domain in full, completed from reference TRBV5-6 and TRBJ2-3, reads DAGVTQSPTHLIKTRGQQVTLRCSPKSGHDTVSWYQQALGQGPQFIFQYYEEEERQRGNFPDRFSGHQFPNYSSELNVNALLLGDSALYLCASSPGGISDTQYFGPGTRLTVL.

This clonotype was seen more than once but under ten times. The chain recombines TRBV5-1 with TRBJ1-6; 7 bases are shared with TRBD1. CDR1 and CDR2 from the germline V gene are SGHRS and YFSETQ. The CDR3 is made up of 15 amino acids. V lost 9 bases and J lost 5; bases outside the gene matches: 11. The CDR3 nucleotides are TGCGCCACCCGCGGGGGGACAGCGAATAATTCACCCCTCCACTTT. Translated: CATRGGTANNSPLHF.

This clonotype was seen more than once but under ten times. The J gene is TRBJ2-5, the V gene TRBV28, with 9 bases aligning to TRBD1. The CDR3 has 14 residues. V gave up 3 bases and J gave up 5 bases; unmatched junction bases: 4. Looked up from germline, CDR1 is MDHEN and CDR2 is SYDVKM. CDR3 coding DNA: TGTGCCAGCAGTTTTCTAGGACAGGGGGAGACCCAGTACTTC. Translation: CASSFLGQGETQYF. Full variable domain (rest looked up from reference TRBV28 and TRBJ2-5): DVKVTQSSRYLVKRTGEKVFLECVQDMDHENMFWYRQDPGLGLRLIYFSYDVKMKEKGDIPEGYSVSREKKERFSLILESASTNQTSMYLCASSFLGQGETQYFGPGTRLLVL.

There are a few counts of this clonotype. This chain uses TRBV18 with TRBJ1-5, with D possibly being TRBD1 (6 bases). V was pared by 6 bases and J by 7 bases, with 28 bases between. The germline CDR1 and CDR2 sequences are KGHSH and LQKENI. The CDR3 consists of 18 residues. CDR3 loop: CASSPTPNRDKSGQPQHF. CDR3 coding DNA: TGTGCCAGCTCGCCGACCCCTAACCGGGACAAGTCTGGCCAGCCCCAGCATTTT.

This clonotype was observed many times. CDR3 loop: CSARSRDKRYEQYF. The DNA of the CDR3 is TGCAGTGCTAGATCCCGGGACAAGCGGTACGAGCAGTACTTC. This sequence joins TRBV20-1 and TRBJ2-7; possible D gene TRBD1, 6 bases. Trimming pared 2 bases from V and 4 bases from J, leaving 15 bases between. There are 14 residues in the CDR3. The germline CDR1 and CDR2 sequences are DFQATT and SNEGSKA (reference sequence).

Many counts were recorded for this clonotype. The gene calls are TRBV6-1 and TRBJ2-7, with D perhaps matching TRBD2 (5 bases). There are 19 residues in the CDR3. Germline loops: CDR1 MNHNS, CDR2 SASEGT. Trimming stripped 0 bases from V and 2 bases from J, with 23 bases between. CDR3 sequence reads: CASSEALGFGLSTAYEQYF. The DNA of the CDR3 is TGTGCCAGCAGTGAAGCCTTAGGATTTGGACTCTCAACCGCCTACGAGCAGTACTTC.

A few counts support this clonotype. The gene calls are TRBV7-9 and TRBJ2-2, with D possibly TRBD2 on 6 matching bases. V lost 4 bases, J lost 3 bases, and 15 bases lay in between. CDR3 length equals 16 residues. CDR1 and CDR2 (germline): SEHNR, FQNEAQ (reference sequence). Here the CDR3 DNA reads TGTGCCAGCAGCTCGGGGACTTATCCCCACACCGGGGAGCTGTTTTTT. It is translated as CASSSGTYPHTGELFF. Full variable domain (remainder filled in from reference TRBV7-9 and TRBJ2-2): DTGVSQNPRHKITKRGQNVTFRCDPISEHNRLYWYRQTLGQGPEFLTYFQNEAQLEKSRLLSDRFSAERPKGSFSTLEIQRTEQGDSAMYLCASSSGTYPHTGELFFGEGSRLTVL.

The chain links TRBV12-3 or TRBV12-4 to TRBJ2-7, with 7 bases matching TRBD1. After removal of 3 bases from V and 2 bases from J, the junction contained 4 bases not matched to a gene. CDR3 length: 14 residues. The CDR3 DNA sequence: TGTGCCAGCAGTTTCTCTGGACAGGCCTACGAGCAGTACTTC. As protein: CASSFSGQAYEQYF.

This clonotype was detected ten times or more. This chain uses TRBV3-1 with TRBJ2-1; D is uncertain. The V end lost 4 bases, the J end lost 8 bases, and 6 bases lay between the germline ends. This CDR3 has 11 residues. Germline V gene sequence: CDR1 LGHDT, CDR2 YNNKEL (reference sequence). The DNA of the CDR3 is TGTGCCAGCAGCCTTGCATATGAGCAGTTCTTC. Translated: CASSLAYEQFF.

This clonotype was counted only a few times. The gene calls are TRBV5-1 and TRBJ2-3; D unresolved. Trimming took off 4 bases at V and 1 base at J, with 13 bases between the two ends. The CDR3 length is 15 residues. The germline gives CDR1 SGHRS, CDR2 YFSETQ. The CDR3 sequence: CASSNEPRGTDTQYF. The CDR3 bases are TGCGCCAGCAGCAATGAGCCCCGGGGCACAGATACGCAGTATTTT.

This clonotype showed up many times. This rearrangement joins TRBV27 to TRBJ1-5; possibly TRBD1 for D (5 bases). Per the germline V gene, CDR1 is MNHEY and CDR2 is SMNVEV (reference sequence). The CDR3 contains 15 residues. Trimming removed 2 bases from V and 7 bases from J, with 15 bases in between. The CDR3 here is CASSLGAPGRQPQHF. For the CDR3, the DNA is TGTGCCAGCAGTTTAGGGGCGCCAGGCCGGCAGCCCCAGCATTTT.

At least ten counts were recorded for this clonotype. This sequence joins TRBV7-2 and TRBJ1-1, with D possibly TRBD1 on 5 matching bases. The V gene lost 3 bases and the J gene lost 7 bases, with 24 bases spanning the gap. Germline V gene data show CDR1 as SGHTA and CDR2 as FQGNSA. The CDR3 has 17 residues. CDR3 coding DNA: TGTGCCAGCAGCTTGATTTCGGGCAGGGCCGCCGGTGGTGAAGCTTTCTTT. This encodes CASSLISGRAAGGEAFF.

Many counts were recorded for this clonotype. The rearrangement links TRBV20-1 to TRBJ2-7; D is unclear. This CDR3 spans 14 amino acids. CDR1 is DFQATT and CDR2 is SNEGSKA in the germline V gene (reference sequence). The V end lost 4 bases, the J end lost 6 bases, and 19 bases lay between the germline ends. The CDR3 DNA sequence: TGCAGTGCTATCCCCTGGAGTCGGCCCACCGAGCAGTACTTC. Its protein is CSAIPWSRPTEQYF.

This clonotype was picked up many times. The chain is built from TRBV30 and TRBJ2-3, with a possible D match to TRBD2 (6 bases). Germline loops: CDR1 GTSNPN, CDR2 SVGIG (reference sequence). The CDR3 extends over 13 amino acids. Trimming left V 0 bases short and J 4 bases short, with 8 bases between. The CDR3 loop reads CAWSVWRADTQYF. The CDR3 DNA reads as TGTGCCTGGAGTGTATGGAGGGCAGATACGCAGTATTTT.

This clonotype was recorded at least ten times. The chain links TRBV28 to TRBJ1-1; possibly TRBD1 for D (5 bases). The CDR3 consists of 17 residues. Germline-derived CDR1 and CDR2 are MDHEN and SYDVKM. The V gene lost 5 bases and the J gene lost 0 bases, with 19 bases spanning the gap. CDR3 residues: CASSPSSKDTLNTEAFF. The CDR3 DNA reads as TGTGCCAGCAGTCCGTCATCCAAGGACACTTTGAACACTGAAGCTTTCTTT.

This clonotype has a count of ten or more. CDR3 amino acids: CASSQARLETQYF. The CDR3, as DNA: TGTGCCAGCTCCCAGGCTAGGCTGGAGACCCAGTACTTC. The chain combines TRBV7-8 with TRBJ2-5, with D hard to call. The germline V gene encodes CDR1 SGHVS and CDR2 FQNEAQ. The V end lost 8 bases, the J end lost 5 bases, and 15 bases lay between the germline ends. The CDR3 runs to 13 residues.

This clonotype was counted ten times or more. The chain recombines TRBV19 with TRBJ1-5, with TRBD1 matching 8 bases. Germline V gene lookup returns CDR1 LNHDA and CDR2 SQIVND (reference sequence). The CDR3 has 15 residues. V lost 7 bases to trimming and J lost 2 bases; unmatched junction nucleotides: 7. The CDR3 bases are TGTGCCAGTAACCACCTACAGGGGGGCAATCAGCCCCAGCATTTT. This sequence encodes CASNHLQGGNQPQHF.

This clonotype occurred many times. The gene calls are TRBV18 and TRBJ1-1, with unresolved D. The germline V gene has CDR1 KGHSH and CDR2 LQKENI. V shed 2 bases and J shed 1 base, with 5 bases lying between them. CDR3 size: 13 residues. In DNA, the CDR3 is TGTGCCAGCTCACCAAAACAGAACACTGAAGCTTTCTTT. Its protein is CASSPKQNTEAFF.

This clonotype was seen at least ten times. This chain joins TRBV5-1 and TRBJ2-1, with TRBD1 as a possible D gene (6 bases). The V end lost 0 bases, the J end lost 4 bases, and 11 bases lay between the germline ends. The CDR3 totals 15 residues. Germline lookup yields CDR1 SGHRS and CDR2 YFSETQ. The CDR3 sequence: CASSLDRTVYNEQFF. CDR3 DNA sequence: TGCGCCAGCAGCTTGGATCGGACAGTATACAATGAGCAGTTCTTC.

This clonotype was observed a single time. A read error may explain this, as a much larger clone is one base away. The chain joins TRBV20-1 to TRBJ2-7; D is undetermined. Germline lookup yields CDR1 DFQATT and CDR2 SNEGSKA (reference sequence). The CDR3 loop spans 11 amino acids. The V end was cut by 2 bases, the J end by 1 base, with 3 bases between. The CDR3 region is CSARQSYEQYF. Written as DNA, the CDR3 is TGCAGTGCTAGACAATCCTACGAGCAGTACTTC.

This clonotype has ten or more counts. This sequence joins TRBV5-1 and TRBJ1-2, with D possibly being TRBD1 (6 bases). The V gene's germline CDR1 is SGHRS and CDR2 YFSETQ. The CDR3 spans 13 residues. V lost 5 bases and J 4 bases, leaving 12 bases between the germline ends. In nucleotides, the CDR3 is TGCGCCAGCAGGGTTGGACAGACCTATGGCTACACCTTC. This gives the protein CASRVGQTYGYTF.

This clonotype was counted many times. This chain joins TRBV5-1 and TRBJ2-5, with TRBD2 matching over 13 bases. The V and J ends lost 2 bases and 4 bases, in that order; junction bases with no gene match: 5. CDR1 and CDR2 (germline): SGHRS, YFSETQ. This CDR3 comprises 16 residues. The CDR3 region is CASSFRTSGSLETQYF. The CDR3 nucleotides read TGCGCCAGCAGCTTCCGGACTAGCGGGAGTTTAGAGACCCAGTACTTC.

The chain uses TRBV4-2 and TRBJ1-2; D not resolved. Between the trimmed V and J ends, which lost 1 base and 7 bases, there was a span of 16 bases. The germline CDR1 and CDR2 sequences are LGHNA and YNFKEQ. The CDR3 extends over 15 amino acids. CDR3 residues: CASSQGDRGSGGYTF. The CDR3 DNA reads TGTGCCAGCAGCCAAGGCGACCGAGGGAGTGGTGGCTACACCTTC.

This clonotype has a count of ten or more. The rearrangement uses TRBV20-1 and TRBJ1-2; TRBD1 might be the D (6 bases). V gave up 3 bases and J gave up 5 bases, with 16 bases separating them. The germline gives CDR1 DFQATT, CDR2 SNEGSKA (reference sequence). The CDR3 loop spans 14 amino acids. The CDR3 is CSARLARGFYGYTF. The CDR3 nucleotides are TGCAGTGCTAGGTTGGCCAGGGGCTTTTATGGCTACACCTTC.

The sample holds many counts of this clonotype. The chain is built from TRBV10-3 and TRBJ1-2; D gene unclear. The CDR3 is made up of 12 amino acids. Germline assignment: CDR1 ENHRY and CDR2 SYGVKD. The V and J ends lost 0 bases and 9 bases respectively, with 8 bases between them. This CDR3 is CAISESEPSYTF. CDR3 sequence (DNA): TGTGCCATCAGTGAGTCGGAACCCAGCTACACCTTC.

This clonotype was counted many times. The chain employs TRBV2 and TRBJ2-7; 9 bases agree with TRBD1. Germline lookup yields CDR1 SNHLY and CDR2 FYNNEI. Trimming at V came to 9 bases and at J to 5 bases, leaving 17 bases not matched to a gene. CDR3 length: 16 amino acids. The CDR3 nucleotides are TGTGCCAGGTCTTTAGCACCGGGACAGGGCATCCACGAGCAGTACTTC. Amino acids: CARSLAPGQGIHEQYF.

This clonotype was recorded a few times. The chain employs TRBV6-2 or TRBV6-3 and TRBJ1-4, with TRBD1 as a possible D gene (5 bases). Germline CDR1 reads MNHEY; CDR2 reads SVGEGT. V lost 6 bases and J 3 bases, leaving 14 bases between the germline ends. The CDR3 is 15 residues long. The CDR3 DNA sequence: TGTGCCAGCAGAACTCCGGGGGGACCTAATGAAAAACTGTTTTTT. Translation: CASRTPGGPNEKLFF.

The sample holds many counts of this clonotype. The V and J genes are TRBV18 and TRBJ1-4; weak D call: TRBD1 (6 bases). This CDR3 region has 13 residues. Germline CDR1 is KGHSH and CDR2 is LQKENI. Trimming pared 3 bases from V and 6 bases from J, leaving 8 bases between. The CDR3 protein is CASSPRQDEKLFF. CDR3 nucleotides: TGTGCCAGCTCACCTCGACAGGATGAAAAACTGTTTTTT.